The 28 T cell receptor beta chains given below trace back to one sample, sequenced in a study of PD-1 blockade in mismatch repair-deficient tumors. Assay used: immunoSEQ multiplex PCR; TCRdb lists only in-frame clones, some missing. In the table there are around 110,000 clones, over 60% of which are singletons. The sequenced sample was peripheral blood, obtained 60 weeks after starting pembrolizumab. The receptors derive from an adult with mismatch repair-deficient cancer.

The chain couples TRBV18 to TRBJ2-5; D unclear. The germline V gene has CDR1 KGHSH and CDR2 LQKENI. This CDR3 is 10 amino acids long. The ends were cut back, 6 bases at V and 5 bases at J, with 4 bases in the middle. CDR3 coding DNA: TGTGCCAGCTCGGGGGAGACCCAGTACTTC. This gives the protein CASSGETQYF.

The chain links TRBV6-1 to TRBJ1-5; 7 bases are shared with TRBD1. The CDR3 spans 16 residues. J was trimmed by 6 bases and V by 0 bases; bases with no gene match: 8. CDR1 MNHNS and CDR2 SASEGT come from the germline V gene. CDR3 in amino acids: CASSEARQGGSQPQHF. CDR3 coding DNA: TGTGCCAGCAGTGAAGCGCGACAGGGAGGGTCTCAGCCCCAGCATTTT.

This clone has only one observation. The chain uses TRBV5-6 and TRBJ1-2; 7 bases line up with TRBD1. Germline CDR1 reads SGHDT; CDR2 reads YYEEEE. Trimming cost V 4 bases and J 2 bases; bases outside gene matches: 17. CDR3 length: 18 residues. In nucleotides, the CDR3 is TGTGCCAGCAGCCCCATTAACTTACAGGGGATCGCGAACTATGGCTACACCTTC. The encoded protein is CASSPINLQGIANYGYTF. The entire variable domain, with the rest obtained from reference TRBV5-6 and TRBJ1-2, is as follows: DAGVTQSPTHLIKTRGQQVTLRCSPKSGHDTVSWYQQALGQGPQFIFQYYEEEERQRGNFPDRFSGHQFPNYSSELNVNALLLGDSALYLCASSPINLQGIANYGYTFGSGTRLTVV.

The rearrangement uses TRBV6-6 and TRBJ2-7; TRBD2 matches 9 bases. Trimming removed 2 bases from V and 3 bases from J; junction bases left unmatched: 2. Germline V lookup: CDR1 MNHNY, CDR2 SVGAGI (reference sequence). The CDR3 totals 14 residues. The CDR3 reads CASSYRREGYEQYF. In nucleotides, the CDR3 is TGTGCCAGCAGTTACAGGCGGGAGGGCTACGAGCAGTACTTC.

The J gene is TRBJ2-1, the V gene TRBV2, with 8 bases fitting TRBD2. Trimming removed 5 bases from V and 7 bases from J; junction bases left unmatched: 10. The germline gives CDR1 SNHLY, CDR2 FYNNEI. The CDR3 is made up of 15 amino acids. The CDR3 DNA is TGTGCCAGCAGTCGAAGCGGGAGTTCAAGGAATGAGCAGTTCTTC. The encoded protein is CASSRSGSSRNEQFF.

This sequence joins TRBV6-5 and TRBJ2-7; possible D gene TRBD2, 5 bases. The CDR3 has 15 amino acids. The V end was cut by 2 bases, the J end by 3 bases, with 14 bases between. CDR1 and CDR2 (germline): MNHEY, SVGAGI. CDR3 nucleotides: TGTGCCAGCAGTTACCAAGCGGCGCCGGACTACGAGCAGTACTTC. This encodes CASSYQAAPDYEQYF.

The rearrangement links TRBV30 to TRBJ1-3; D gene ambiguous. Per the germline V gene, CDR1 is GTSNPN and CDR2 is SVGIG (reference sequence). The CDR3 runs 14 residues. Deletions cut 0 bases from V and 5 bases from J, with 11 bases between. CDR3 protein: CAWSVAGRRNTIYF. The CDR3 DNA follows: TGTGCCTGGAGTGTTGCGGGGAGGCGAAACACCATATATTTT.

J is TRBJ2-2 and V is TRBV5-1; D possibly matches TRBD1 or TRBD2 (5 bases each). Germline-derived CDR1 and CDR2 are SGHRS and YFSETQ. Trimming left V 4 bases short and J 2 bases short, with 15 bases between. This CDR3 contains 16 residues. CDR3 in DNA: TGCGCCAGCAGCCCAGAAGGGACGAGTAACACCGGGGAGCTGTTTTTT. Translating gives CASSPEGTSNTGELFF.

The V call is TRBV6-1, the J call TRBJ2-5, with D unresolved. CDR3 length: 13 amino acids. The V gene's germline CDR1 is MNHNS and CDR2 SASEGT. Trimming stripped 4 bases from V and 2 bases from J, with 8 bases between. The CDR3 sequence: CASSGQRQETQYF. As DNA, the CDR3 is TGTGCCAGCAGTGGACAACGTCAAGAGACCCAGTACTTC.

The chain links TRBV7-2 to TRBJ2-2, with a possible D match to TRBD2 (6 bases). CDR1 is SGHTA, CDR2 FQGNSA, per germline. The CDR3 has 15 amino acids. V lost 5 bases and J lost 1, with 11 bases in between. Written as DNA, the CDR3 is TGTGCCAGCAGCCCCCTCGGGAGGAACACCGGGGAGCTGTTTTTT. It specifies CASSPLGRNTGELFF.

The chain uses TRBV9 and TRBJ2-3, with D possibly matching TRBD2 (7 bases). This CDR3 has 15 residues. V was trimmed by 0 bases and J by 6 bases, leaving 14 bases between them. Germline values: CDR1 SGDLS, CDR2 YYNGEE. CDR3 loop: CASSVEGGSYDTQYF. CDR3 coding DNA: TGTGCCAGCAGCGTAGAGGGGGGGAGTTACGATACGCAGTATTTT.

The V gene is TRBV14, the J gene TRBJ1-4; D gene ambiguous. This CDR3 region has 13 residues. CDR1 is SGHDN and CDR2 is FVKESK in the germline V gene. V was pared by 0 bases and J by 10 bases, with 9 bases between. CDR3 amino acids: CASSQDLGGKLFF. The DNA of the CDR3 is TGTGCCAGCAGCCAAGATCTGGGTGGAAAACTGTTTTTT.

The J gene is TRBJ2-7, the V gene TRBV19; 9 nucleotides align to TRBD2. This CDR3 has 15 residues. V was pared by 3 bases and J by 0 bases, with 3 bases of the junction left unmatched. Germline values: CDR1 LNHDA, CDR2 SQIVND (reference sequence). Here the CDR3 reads CASSISSGISYEQYF. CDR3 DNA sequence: TGTGCCAGTAGTATTTCTAGCGGGATCTCCTACGAGCAGTACTTC. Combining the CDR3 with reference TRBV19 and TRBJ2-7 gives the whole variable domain DGGITQSPKYLFRKEGQNVTLSCEQNLNHDAMYWYRQDPGQGLRLIYYSQIVNDFQKGDIAEGYSVSREKKESFPLTVTSAQKNPTAFYLCASSISSGISYEQYFGPGTRLTVT.

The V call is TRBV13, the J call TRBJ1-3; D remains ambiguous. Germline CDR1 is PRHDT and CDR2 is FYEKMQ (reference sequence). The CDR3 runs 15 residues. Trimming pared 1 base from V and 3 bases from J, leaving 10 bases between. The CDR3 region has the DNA TGTGCCAGCAGCTTAGTGCGCCAAGGTGGAAACACCATATATTTT. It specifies CASSLVRQGGNTIYF.

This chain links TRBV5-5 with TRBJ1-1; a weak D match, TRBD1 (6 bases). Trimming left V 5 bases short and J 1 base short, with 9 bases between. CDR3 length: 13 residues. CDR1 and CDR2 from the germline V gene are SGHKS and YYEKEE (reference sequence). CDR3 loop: CASRRQENTEAFF. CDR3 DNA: TGTGCCAGCAGGCGACAGGAGAACACTGAAGCTTTCTTT.

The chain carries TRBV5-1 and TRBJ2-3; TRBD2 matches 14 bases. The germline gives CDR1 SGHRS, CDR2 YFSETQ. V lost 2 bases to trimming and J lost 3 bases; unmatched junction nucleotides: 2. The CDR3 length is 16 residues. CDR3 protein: CASSLRTSGRTDTQYF. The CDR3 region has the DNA TGCGCCAGCAGCTTAAGGACTAGCGGGAGGACAGATACGCAGTATTTT.

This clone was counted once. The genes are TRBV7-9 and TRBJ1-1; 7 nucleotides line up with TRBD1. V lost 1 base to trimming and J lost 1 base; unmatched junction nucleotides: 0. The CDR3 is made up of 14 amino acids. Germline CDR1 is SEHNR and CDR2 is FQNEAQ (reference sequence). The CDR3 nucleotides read TGTGCCAGCAGCTTAGGACAGGGGAACACTGAAGCTTTCTTT. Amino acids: CASSLGQGNTEAFF.

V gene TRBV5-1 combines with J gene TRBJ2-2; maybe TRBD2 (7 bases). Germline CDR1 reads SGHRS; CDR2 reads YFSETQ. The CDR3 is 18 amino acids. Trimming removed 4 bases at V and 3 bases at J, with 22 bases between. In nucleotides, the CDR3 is TGCGCCAGCAGCGACCCTACCGGGGGGCAGGGGTACACCGGGGAGCTGTTTTTT. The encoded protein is CASSDPTGGQGYTGELFF. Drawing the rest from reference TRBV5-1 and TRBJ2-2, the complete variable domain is KAGVTQTPRYLIKTRGQQVTLSCSPISGHRSVSWYQQTPGQGLQFLFEYFSETQRNKGNFPGRFSGRQFSNSRSEMNVSTLELGDSALYLCASSDPTGGQGYTGELFFGEGSRLTVL.

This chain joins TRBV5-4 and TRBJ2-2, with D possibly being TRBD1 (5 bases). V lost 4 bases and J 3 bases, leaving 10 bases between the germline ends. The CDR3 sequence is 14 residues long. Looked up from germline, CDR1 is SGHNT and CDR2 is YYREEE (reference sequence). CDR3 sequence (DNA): TGTGCCAGCAGCCTCGACAGTTACACCGGGGAGCTGTTTTTT. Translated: CASSLDSYTGELFF.

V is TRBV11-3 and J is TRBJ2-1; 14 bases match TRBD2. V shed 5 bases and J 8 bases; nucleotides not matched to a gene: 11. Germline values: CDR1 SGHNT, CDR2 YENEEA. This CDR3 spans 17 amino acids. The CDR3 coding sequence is TGTGCCAGCAGCCCCAGGACTAGCGGGAGGAGGGGCGATGAGCAGTTCTTC. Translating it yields CASSPRTSGRRGDEQFF.

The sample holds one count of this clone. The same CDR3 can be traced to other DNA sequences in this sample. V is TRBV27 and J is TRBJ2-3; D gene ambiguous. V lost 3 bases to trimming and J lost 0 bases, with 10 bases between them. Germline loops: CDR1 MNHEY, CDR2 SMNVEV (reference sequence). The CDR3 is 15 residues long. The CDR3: CASSFRGKSTDTQYF. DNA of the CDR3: TGTGCCAGCAGTTTTCGTGGGAAGAGCACAGATACGCAGTATTTT.

DNA for the CDR3: TGTGCCAGCAGCGTAGATTGGCGCAGGAACACTGAAGCTTTCTTT. Translation gives CASSVDWRRNTEAFF. V is TRBV9 and J is TRBJ1-1, with D unresolved. V dropped 0 bases and J dropped 1 base, with 10 bases sitting between them. The CDR3 sequence is 15 residues long. Germline V gene data show CDR1 as SGDLS and CDR2 as YYNGEE.

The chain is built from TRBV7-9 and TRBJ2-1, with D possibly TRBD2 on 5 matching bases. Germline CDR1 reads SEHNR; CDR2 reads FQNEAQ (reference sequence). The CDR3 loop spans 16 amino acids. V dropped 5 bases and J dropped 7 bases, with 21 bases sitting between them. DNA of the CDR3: TGTGCCAGCAGCCAGCTTAGCCAGCTAGCATCAAATGAGCAGTTCTTC. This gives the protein CASSQLSQLASNEQFF. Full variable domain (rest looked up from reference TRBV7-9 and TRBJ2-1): DTGVSQNPRHKITKRGQNVTFRCDPISEHNRLYWYRQTLGQGPEFLTYFQNEAQLEKSRLLSDRFSAERPKGSFSTLEIQRTEQGDSAMYLCASSQLSQLASNEQFFGPGTRLTVL.

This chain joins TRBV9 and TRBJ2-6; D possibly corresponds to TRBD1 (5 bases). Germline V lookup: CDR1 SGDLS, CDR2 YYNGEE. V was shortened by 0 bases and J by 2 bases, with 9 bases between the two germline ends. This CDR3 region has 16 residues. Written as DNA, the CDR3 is TGTGCCAGCAGCGTAGATGGACACCCTGGGGCCAACGTCCTGACTTTC. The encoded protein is CASSVDGHPGANVLTF. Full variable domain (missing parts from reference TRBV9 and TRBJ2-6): DSGVTQTPKHLITATGQRVTLRCSPRSGDLSVYWYQQSLDQGLQFLIQYYNGEERAKGNILERFSAQQFPDLHSELNLSSLELGDSALYFCASSVDGHPGANVLTFGAGSRLTVL.

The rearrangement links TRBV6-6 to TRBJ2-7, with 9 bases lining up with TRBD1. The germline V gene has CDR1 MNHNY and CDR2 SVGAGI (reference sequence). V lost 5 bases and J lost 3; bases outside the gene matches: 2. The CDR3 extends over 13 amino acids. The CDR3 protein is CASSDRGNYEQYF. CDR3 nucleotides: TGTGCCAGCAGTGACAGGGGGAACTACGAGCAGTACTTC.

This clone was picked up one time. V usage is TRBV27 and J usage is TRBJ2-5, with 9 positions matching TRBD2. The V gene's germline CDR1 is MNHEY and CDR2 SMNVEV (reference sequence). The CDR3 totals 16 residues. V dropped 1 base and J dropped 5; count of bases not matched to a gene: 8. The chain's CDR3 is CASSLLGGRAAETQYF. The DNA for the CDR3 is TGTGCCAGCAGTTTATTAGGCGGGAGGGCCGCGGAGACCCAGTACTTC.

For the CDR3, the DNA is TGTGCCAGTAGTATAGAGGACAGGGGATTCAATGAGCAGTTCTTC. Protein: CASSIEDRGFNEQFF. V gene TRBV19 combines with J gene TRBJ2-1, with 9 bases fitting TRBD1. There are 15 residues in the CDR3. The ends lost 0 bases at V and 6 bases at J; junction bases unmatched: 3. Germline V gene sequence: CDR1 LNHDA, CDR2 SQIVND (reference sequence).

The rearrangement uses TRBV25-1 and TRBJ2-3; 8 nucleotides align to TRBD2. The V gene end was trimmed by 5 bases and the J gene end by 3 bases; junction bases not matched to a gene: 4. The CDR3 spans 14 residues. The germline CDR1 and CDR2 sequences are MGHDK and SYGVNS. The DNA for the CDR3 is TGTGCCAGCAGTAGGCGGGAGGTTACAGATACGCAGTATTTT. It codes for CASSRREVTDTQYF.